Following are 15 T cell receptor beta chains from one sample sequenced in a study of CD8 T cells in cerebrospinal fluid in Alzheimer's disease. One entry per CDR3 protein, without DNA, is what TCRdb gives after re-calling the 10x single-cell sequencing reads. The sample spans roughly 1,400 distinct CDR3 sequences; the ten largest clones claim roughly 10%. The specimen sequenced was cerebrospinal fluid. The source is a human donor with mild cognitive impairment.

This clonotype is large by frequency. The V gene is TRBV4-1, the J gene TRBJ1-2; TCRdb's D call of TRBD1 is untestable without DNA. CDR3 length: 14 residues. Germline V gene lookup returns CDR1 MGHRA and CDR2 YSYEKL. This CDR3 reads CASSQITGPYGYTF.

Judged by frequency, this clonotype is medium-sized. The gene calls are TRBV12-3 or TRBV12-4 and TRBJ2-5. This CDR3 has 15 residues. CDR3 in amino acids: CASSPIRDSQETQYF.

Judged by frequency, this clonotype is medium-sized (0.01 to 0.1%). This rearrangement joins TRBV2 to TRBJ2-4; no DNA is available, so the TRBD2 call from TCRdb remains unchecked. The germline CDR1 and CDR2 sequences are SNHLY and FYNNEI. The length of the CDR3 is 15 residues. The CDR3 spells CASRTSDIAKNIQYF.

This clonotype is deemed medium-sized (0.01 to 0.1%) by its frequency. The rearrangement uses TRBV9 and TRBJ1-2; without DNA, the TCRdb call of TRBD1 cannot be checked. The CDR3 length is 15 residues. Germline CDR1 reads SGDLS; CDR2 reads YYNGEE. The CDR3 sequence is CASSVEGRVDYGYTF.

This clonotype counts as medium-sized by frequency. The chain is built from TRBV6-1 and TRBJ1-6. CDR3 length equals 15 residues. CDR1 is MNHNS and CDR2 is SASEGT in the germline V gene. CDR3 in amino acids: CASSEFRPSISPLHF.

This clonotype is called medium-sized based on its frequency. The rearrangement uses TRBV19 and TRBJ1-1; TCRdb names TRBD1, which stays unverified in the absence of DNA. Germline V gene sequence: CDR1 LNHDA, CDR2 SQIVND (reference sequence). The CDR3 is 16 residues long. This CDR3 reads CASTVGQTMMNTEAFF.

Considering frequency, this clonotype is large (0.1 to 1%). The V gene is TRBV11-1, the J gene TRBJ2-5; the TCRdb D gene call, TRBD1, has no DNA to confirm it. Germline V gene data show CDR1 as SGHAT and CDR2 as FQDESV (reference sequence). CDR3 length: 13 amino acids. The CDR3 sequence is CASSGGALETQYF.

This clonotype is deemed large by its frequency. The rearrangement links TRBV14 to TRBJ1-1. The CDR3 consists of 13 residues. Germline V gene sequence: CDR1 SGHDN, CDR2 FVKESK. The CDR3 is CASSRRPQAEAFF.

Its frequency marks this clonotype as medium-sized. The CDR3 protein is CSARNFGGVGTGELFF. The chain joins TRBV20-1 to TRBJ2-2; TCRdb's D call of TRBD2 is untestable without DNA. CDR1 and CDR2 (germline): DFQATT, SNEGSKA (reference sequence). This CDR3 is 16 amino acids long.

This clonotype is medium-sized by frequency. The chain combines TRBV27 with TRBJ2-7; TCRdb names TRBD1, which stays unverified in the absence of DNA. Germline CDR1 reads MNHEY; CDR2 reads SMNVEV (reference sequence). The CDR3 sequence is 13 residues long. The chain's CDR3 is CASSRDIGPEQYF.

In terms of frequency, this clonotype is medium-sized. The chain combines TRBV19 with TRBJ1-5; as DNA is missing, the TRBD1 call by TCRdb cannot be tested. The germline gives CDR1 LNHDA, CDR2 SQIVND (reference sequence). CDR3 length equals 13 residues. This CDR3 reads CASSSDRVRPQHF.

In terms of frequency, this clonotype is medium-sized. The J gene is TRBJ2-7, the V gene TRBV19. The germline V gene has CDR1 LNHDA and CDR2 SQIVND (reference sequence). This CDR3 spans 13 amino acids. CDR3 amino acids: CASSSQTRYEQYF.

In terms of frequency, this clonotype is medium-sized. This sequence joins TRBV2 and TRBJ1-5; the D call from TCRdb, TRBD1, cannot be confirmed without DNA. Germline-derived CDR1 and CDR2 are SNHLY and FYNNEI. CDR3 length: 18 residues. CDR3 sequence: CASSEEGWGAESNQPQHF.

Its frequency marks this clonotype as medium-sized. The V gene is TRBV3-1, the J gene TRBJ2-3; absent DNA, TCRdb's TRBD1 call cannot be checked. The V gene's germline CDR1 is LGHDT and CDR2 YNNKEL (reference sequence). The CDR3 is made up of 14 amino acids. The chain's CDR3 is CASSERGSGDTQYF.

This clonotype ranks as medium-sized in terms of frequency. The chain combines TRBV28 with TRBJ2-3; TCRdb proposes TRBD2, but this gene call is untestable without DNA. Germline CDR1 MDHEN, CDR2 SYDVKM. CDR3 length: 14 amino acids. This CDR3 is CASSIGGSRDTQYF.